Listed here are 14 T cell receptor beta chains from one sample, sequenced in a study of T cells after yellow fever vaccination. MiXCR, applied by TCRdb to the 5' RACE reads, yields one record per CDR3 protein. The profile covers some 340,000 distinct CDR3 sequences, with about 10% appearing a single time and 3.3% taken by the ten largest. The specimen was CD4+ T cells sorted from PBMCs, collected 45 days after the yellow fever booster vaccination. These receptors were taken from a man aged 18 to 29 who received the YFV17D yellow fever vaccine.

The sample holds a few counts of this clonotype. The chain's CDR3 is CASSESSGFETQYF. CDR3 bases: TGCGCCAGCAGTGAGTCATCGGGGTTCGAGACCCAGTACTTC. The chain joins TRBV10-2 to TRBJ2-5; a weak D match, TRBD2 (5 bases). The length of the CDR3 is 14 residues. Trimming took off 0 bases at V and 5 bases at J, with 10 bases between the two ends. Germline V gene lookup returns CDR1 WSHSY and CDR2 SAAADI.

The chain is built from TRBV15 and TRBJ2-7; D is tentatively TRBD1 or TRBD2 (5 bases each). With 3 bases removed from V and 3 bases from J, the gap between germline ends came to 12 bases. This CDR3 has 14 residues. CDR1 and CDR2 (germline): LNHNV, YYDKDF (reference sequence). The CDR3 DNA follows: TGTGCCACCAGCAGGGGACCCTTAGGCTACGAGCAGTACTTC. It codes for CATSRGPLGYEQYF.

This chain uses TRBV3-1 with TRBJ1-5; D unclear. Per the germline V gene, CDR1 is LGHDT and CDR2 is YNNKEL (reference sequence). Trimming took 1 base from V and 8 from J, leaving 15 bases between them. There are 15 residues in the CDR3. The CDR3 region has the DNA TGTGCCAGCAGCCAAGGAGTTCAGTCGGGAAAGCCCCAGCATTTT. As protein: CASSQGVQSGKPQHF.

The CDR3 here is CASSLGTREHGYTF. The CDR3 coding sequence is TGTGCCAGCAGCCTCGGGACCCGGGAACATGGCTACACCTTC. V usage is TRBV28 and J usage is TRBJ1-2; TRBD1 might be the D (5 bases). Trimming left V 6 bases short and J 6 bases short, with 17 bases between. CDR1 and CDR2 from the germline V gene are MDHEN and SYDVKM. This CDR3 comprises 14 residues.

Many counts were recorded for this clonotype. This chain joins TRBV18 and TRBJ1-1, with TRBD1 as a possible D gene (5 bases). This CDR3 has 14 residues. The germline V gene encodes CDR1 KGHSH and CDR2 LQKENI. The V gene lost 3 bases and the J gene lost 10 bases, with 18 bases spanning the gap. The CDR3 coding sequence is TGTGCCAGCTCACCGTCGGGGCAGTCAAGGGGAGCTTTCTTT. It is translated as CASSPSGQSRGAFF.

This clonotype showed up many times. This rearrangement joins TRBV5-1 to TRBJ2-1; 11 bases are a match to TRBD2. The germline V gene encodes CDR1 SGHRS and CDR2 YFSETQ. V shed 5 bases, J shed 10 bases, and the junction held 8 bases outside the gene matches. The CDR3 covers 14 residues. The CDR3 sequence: CASSSGLAGGEQFF. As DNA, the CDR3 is TGCGCCAGCAGTTCCGGACTAGCGGGTGGGGAGCAGTTCTTC. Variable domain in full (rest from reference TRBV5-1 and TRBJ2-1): KAGVTQTPRYLIKTRGQQVTLSCSPISGHRSVSWYQQTPGQGLQFLFEYFSETQRNKGNFPGRFSGRQFSNSRSEMNVSTLELGDSALYLCASSSGLAGGEQFFGPGTRLTVL.

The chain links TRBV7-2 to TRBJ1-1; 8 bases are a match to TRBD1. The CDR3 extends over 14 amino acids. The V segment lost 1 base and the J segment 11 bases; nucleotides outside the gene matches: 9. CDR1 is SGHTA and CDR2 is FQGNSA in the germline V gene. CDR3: CASSLGGQGNKAFF. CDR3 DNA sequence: TGTGCCAGCAGCTTAGGAGGACAGGGAAACAAGGCTTTCTTT.

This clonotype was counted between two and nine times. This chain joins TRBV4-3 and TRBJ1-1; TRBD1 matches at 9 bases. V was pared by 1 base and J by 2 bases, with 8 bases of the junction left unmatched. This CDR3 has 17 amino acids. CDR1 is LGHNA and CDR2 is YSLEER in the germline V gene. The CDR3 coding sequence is TGCGCCAGCAGCCAAGCTCCTGGGGGACAGGGCAACACTGAAGCTTTCTTT. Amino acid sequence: CASSQAPGGQGNTEAFF.

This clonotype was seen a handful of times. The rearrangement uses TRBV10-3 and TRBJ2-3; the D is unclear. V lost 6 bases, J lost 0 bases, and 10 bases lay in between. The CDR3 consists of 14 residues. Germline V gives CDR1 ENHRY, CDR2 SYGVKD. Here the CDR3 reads CAISELSSTDTQYF. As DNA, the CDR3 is TGTGCCATCAGCGAGCTTTCAAGCACAGATACGCAGTATTTT.

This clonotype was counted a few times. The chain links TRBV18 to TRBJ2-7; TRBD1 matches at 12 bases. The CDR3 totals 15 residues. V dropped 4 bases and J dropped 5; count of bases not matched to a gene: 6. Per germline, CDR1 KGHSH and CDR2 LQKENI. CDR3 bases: TGTGCCAGCTCACGAGGGACAGGGGGCAGGAACGAGCAGTACTTC. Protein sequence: CASSRGTGGRNEQYF.

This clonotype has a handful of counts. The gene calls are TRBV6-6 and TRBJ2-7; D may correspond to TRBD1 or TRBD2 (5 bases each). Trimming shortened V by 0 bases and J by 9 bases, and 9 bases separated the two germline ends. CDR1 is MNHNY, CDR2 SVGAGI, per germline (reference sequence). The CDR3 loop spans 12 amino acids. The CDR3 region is CASSYSGEWQYV. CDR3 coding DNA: TGTGCCAGCAGTTACTCGGGGGAATGGCAGTACGTC.

The CDR3 nucleotides are TGCAGTGCTACGGCTTTGGTCTATGGCTACACCTTC. As protein: CSATALVYGYTF. V is TRBV20-1 and J is TRBJ1-2; D is undetermined. CDR1 is DFQATT and CDR2 is SNEGSKA in the germline V gene (reference sequence). The CDR3 runs to 12 residues. Trimming left V 4 bases short and J 4 bases short, with 10 bases between.

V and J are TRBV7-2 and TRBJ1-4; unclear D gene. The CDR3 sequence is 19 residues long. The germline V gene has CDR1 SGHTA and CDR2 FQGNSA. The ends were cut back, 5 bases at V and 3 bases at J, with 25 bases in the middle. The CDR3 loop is CASSPRRTFRLKANEKLFF. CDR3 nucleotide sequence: TGTGCCAGCAGCCCCCGTAGGACGTTCCGCTTAAAGGCTAATGAAAAACTGTTTTTT.

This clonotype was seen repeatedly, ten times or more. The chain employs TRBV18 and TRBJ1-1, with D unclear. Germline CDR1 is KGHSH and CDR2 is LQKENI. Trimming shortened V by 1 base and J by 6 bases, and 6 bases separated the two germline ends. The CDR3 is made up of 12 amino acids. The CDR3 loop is CASSPRGPEAFF. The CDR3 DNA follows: TGTGCCAGCTCACCACGAGGGCCTGAAGCTTTCTTT.